The 17 T cell receptor beta chains below all came from one sample that was sequenced in a study of blood T cell repertoires in COVID-19. Sequencing was performed with immunoSEQ multiplex PCR; in TCRdb, only in-frame clones are kept and a portion is missing. The sample lists 380,000 or so clones, over 75% occurring once. The sequencing sample was made of PBMCs or T cells enriched from blood (not recorded which). All receptors derive from a man under 40 who had recovered from COVID-19.

The V and J genes are TRBV19 and TRBJ1-1, with D maybe TRBD1 (5 bases). Germline values: CDR1 LNHDA, CDR2 SQIVND (reference sequence). Trimming stripped 3 bases from V and 2 bases from J, with 10 bases between. This CDR3 has 14 amino acids. CDR3 sequence reads: CASSIVGGNTEAFF. CDR3 nucleotide sequence: TGTGCCAGTAGTATTGTCGGGGGAAACACTGAAGCTTTCTTT.

The chain links TRBV4-2 to TRBJ2-5; TRBD2 matches at 8 bases. V shed 4 bases, J shed 4 bases, and the junction held 5 bases outside the gene matches. This CDR3 has 14 residues. The germline CDR1 and CDR2 sequences are LGHNA and YNFKEQ. The CDR3: CASSRGGWGETQYF. CDR3 nucleotide sequence: TGTGCCAGCAGCCGCGGGGGGTGGGGAGAGACCCAGTACTTC.

The chain combines TRBV7-9 with TRBJ1-4, with 10 bases aligning to TRBD1. This CDR3 has 16 amino acids. Germline V gives CDR1 SEHNR, CDR2 FQNEAQ (reference sequence). The V and J ends lost 11 bases and 0 bases, in that order; junction bases with no gene match: 9. This CDR3 is CASRDRGFATNEKLFF. As DNA, the CDR3 is TGTGCCTCCCGGGACAGGGGTTTTGCAACTAATGAAAAACTGTTTTTT.

The chain joins TRBV7-8 to TRBJ2-5, with a possible D match to TRBD1 (6 bases). Germline-derived CDR1 and CDR2 are SGHVS and FQNEAQ. The CDR3 has 13 amino acids. Trimming pared 7 bases from V and 4 bases from J, leaving 13 bases between. The CDR3: CASKRGGRETQYF. In DNA, the CDR3 is TGTGCCAGCAAGCGAGGGGGTCGAGAGACCCAGTACTTC. Combining the CDR3 with reference TRBV7-8 and TRBJ2-5 gives the whole variable domain GAGVSQSPRYKVAKRGQDVALRCDPISGHVSLFWYQQALGQGPEFLTYFQNEAQLDKSGLPSDRFFAERPEGSVSTLKIQRTQQEDSAVYLCASKRGGRETQYFGPGTRLLVL.

The chain combines TRBV7-9 with TRBJ2-5; weak D call: TRBD2 (5 bases). V was trimmed by 0 bases and J by 0 bases, leaving 11 bases between them. CDR3 length: 16 amino acids. CDR1 and CDR2 (germline): SEHNR, FQNEAQ (reference sequence). The CDR3 coding sequence is TGTGCCAGCAGCTTAGCGAGGGCACGGTACCAAGAGACCCAGTACTTC. Protein sequence: CASSLARARYQETQYF.

This chain links TRBV6-5 with TRBJ2-7, with a weak D call TRBD1 (5 bases). The germline V gene encodes CDR1 MNHEY and CDR2 SVGAGI. Trimming cost V 2 bases and J 4 bases, with 12 bases left between them. This CDR3 contains 14 residues. The CDR3 loop is CASSYGRVRYEQYF. The CDR3 region has the DNA TGTGCCAGCAGTTACGGCAGGGTTCGGTACGAGCAGTACTTC.

The V and J genes are TRBV7-6 and TRBJ2-3; D is ambiguous. Germline CDR1 is SGHVS and CDR2 is FNYEAQ. The CDR3 is 15 residues long. V shed 2 bases and J shed 0 bases, with 9 bases lying between them. CDR3 protein: CASSLSLSSTDTQYF. The CDR3 DNA sequence: TGTGCCAGCAGCTTAAGCCTTTCTAGCACAGATACGCAGTATTTT.

The chain carries TRBV11-2 and TRBJ2-4, with D perhaps matching TRBD1 (7 bases). The CDR3 is 16 amino acids. Germline lookup yields CDR1 SGHAT and CDR2 FQNNGV. V gave up 5 bases and J gave up 0 bases, with 14 bases separating them. The CDR3: CASSARQGLAKNIQYF. The CDR3 DNA reads TGTGCCAGCAGCGCCCGACAGGGACTAGCCAAAAACATTCAGTACTTC.

CDR3 loop: CASTPGEYADTQYF. In DNA form, the CDR3 reads TGTGCCAGCACCCCAGGGGAGTATGCAGATACGCAGTATTTT. The chain carries TRBV6-9 and TRBJ2-3; maybe TRBD1 (6 bases). Germline V CDR1 and CDR2: MNHGY, SVAAGI. This CDR3 spans 14 amino acids. V gave up 7 bases and J gave up 4 bases, with 15 bases separating them.

The rearrangement links TRBV13 to TRBJ1-1; TRBD1 is a possible D gene (6 bases). The germline V and J ends were trimmed by 3 bases and 2 bases, with 10 bases remaining between them. The CDR3 is made up of 14 amino acids. The germline V gene encodes CDR1 PRHDT and CDR2 FYEKMQ (reference sequence). The chain's CDR3 is CASSFLQGNTEAFF. The CDR3 bases are TGTGCCAGCAGCTTCCTACAGGGTAACACTGAAGCTTTCTTT.

The chain links TRBV7-9 to TRBJ1-1, with 8 bases identical to TRBD1. From germline, CDR1 is SEHNR and CDR2 FQNEAQ (reference sequence). There are 17 residues in the CDR3. Trimming removed 5 bases from V and 4 bases from J; junction bases left unmatched: 15. In nucleotides, the CDR3 is TGTGCCAGCAGCATCCTCGGGCAGGGGGCGATTGGCACTGAAGCTTTCTTT. Residues: CASSILGQGAIGTEAFF. Together with reference TRBV7-9 and TRBJ1-1, the CDR3 gives the full variable domain: DTGVSQNPRHKITKRGQNVTFRCDPISEHNRLYWYRQTLGQGPEFLTYFQNEAQLEKSRLLSDRFSAERPKGSFSTLEIQRTEQGDSAMYLCASSILGQGAIGTEAFFGQGTRLTVV.

This chain joins TRBV14 and TRBJ1-1; TRBD1 is a possible D gene (5 bases). Germline values: CDR1 SGHDN, CDR2 FVKESK. The CDR3 sequence is 13 residues long. V lost 3 bases, J lost 6 bases, and 11 bases lay in between. In DNA, the CDR3 is TGTGCCAGCAGCCAGGAGACAGTGGCTGAAGCTTTCTTT. Its protein is CASSQETVAEAFF.

The genes are TRBV14 and TRBJ1-1; 8 positions match TRBD1. This CDR3 is 15 amino acids long. The germline gives CDR1 SGHDN, CDR2 FVKESK. V was pared by 0 bases and J by 11 bases, with 11 bases of the junction left unmatched. The CDR3 bases are TGTGCCAGCAGCCAAGATGCGGGACAGGCGGTTCGGGCTTTCTTT. Protein: CASSQDAGQAVRAFF. Full variable domain (rest looked up from reference TRBV14 and TRBJ1-1): EAGVTQFPSHSVIEKGQTVTLRCDPISGHDNLYWYRRVMGKEIKFLLHFVKESKQDESGMPNNRFLAERTGGTYSTLKVQPAELEDSGVYFCASSQDAGQAVRAFFGQGTRLTVV.

V gene TRBV28 combines with J gene TRBJ2-6, with a possible D match to TRBD2 (6 bases). Germline loops: CDR1 MDHEN, CDR2 SYDVKM. There are 19 residues in the CDR3. The V gene lost 7 bases and the J gene lost 2 bases, with 24 bases spanning the gap. CDR3 sequence reads: CASTPGWSRGTPGANVLTF. CDR3 sequence (DNA): TGTGCCAGCACCCCTGGGTGGTCACGGGGGACTCCTGGGGCCAACGTCCTGACTTTC.

This clone was seen just once. The J gene is TRBJ1-1, the V gene TRBV28; 7 bases are shared with TRBD1. This CDR3 is 14 amino acids long. The V gene's germline CDR1 is MDHEN and CDR2 SYDVKM. The V and J ends lost 5 bases and 6 bases, in that order; junction bases with no gene match: 9. The CDR3 loop reads CASSPQQGKAEAFF. CDR3 DNA: TGTGCCAGCAGTCCCCAACAGGGGAAAGCTGAAGCTTTCTTT.

The genes are TRBV2 and TRBJ2-1; D may be TRBD2 (7 bases). Trimming cost V 3 bases and J 7 bases, with 13 bases left between them. Germline V gene sequence: CDR1 SNHLY, CDR2 FYNNEI. The CDR3 has 14 residues. The CDR3 bases are TGTGCCAGCAGTGATGGCGGGGGCCCAAATGAGCAGTTCTTC. Encoded protein: CASSDGGGPNEQFF.

The chain employs TRBV30 and TRBJ1-5; 9 bases fit TRBD1. Per the germline V gene, CDR1 is GTSNPN and CDR2 is SVGIG (reference sequence). The CDR3 sequence is 13 residues long. The ends lost 5 bases at V and 9 bases at J; junction bases unmatched: 8. CDR3 residues: CAWGGQGSSPQHF. In DNA, the CDR3 is TGTGCCTGGGGGGGACAGGGAAGTTCGCCCCAGCATTTT.